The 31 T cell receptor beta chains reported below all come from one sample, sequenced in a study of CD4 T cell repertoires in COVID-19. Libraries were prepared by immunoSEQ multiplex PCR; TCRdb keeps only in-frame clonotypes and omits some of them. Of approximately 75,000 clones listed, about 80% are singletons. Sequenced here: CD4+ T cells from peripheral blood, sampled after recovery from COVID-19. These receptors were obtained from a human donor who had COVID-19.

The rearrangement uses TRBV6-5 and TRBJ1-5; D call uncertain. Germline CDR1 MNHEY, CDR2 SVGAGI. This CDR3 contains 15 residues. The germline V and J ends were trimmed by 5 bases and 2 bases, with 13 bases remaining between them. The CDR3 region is CASSRPGFGNQPQHF. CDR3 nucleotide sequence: TGTGCCAGCAGTAGACCCGGGTTCGGCAATCAGCCCCAGCATTTT.

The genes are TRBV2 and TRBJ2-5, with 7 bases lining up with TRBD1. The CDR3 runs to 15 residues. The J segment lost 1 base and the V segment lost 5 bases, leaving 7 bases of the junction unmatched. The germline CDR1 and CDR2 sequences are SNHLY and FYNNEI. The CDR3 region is CASSKNGQVQETQYF. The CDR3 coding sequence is TGTGCCAGCAGTAAAAATGGACAGGTCCAAGAGACCCAGTACTTC.

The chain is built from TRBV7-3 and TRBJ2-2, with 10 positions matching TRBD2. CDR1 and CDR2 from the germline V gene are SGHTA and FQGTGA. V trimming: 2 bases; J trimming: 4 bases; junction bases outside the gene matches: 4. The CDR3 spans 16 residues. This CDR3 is CASSLRAGGPTGELFF. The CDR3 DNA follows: TGTGCCAGCAGCTTACGAGCGGGGGGGCCCACCGGGGAGCTGTTTTTT.

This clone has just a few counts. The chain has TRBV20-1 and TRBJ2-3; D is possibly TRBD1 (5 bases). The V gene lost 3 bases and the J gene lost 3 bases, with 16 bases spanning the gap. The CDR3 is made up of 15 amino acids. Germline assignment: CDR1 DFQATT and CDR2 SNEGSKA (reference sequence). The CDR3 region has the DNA TGCAGTGCTAGTCGCTCCCAGGGTGAAACAGATACGCAGTATTTT. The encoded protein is CSASRSQGETDTQYF.

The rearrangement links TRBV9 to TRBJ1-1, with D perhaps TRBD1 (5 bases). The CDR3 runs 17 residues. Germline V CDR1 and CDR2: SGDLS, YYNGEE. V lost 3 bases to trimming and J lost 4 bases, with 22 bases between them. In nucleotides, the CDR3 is TGTGCCAGCAGCGCCACCGGACGGGGGAACGGTGGCACTGAAGCTTTCTTT. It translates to CASSATGRGNGGTEAFF.

The chain's CDR3 is CASTSPWATNYGYTF. The CDR3 coding sequence is TGTGCCAGCACCTCACCCTGGGCAACTAACTATGGCTACACCTTC. This chain connects TRBV6-5 to TRBJ1-2; unclear D gene. The CDR3 runs 15 residues. With 7 bases removed from V and 0 bases from J, the gap between germline ends came to 15 bases. Germline loops: CDR1 MNHEY, CDR2 SVGAGI.

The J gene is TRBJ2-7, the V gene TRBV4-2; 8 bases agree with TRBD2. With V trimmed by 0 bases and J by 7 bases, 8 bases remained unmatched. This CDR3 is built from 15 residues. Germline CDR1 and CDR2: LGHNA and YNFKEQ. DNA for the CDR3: TGTGCCAGCAGCCAAGAAGGGGCGGGAGGCGGGGAGCAGTACTTC. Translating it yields CASSQEGAGGGEQYF.

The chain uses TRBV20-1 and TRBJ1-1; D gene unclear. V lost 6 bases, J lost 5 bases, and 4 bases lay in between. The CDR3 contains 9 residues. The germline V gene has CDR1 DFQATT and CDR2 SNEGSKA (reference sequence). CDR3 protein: CSAGTEAFF. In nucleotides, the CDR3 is TGCAGTGCCGGTACTGAAGCTTTCTTT.

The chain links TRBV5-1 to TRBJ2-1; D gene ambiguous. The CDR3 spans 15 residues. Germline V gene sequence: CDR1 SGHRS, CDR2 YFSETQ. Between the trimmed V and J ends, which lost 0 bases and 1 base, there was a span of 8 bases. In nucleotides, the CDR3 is TGCGCCAGCAGCTTGGAAATGGGGTCCTACAATGAGCAGTTCTTC. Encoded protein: CASSLEMGSYNEQFF.

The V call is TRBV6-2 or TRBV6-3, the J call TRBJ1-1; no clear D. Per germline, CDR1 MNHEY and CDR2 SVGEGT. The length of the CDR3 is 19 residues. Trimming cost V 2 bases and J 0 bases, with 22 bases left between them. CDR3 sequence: CASSYPRHVRASMNTEAFF. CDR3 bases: TGTGCCAGCAGTTACCCCCGACATGTGCGGGCAAGCATGAACACTGAAGCTTTCTTT.

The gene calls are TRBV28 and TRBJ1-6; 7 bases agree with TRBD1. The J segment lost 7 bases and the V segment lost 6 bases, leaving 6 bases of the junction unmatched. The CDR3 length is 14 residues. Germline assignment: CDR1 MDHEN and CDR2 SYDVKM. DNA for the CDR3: TGTGCCAGCAGCTCACAGGGGATGAATTCACCCCTCCACTTT. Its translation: CASSSQGMNSPLHF.

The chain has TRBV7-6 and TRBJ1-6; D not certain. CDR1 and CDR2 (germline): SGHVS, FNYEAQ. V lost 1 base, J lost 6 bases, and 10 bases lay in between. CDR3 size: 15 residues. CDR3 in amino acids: CASSLGTFFNSPLHF. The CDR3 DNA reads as TGTGCCAGCAGCTTAGGGACTTTTTTTAATTCACCCCTCCACTTT.

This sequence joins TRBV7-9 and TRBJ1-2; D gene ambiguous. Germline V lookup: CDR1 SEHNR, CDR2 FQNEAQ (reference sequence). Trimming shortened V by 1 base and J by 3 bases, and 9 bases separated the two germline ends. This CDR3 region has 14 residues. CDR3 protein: CASSLVEADYGYTF. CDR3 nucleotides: TGTGCCAGCAGCTTAGTAGAGGCAGACTATGGCTACACCTTC.

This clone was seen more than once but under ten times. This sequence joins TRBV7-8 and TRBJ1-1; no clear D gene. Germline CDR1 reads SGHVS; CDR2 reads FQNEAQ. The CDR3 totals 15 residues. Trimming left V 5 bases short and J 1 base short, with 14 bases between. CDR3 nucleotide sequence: TGTGCCAGCAGCAGAAGCGCGAGGGAGAACACTGAAGCTTTCTTT. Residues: CASSRSARENTEAFF.

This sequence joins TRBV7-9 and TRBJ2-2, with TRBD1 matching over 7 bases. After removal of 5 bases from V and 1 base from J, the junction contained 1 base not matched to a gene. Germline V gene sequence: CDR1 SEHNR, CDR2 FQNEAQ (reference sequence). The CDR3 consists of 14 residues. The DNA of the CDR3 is TGTGCCAGCAGCCGGACAGGGAACACCGGGGAGCTGTTTTTT. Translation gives CASSRTGNTGELFF.

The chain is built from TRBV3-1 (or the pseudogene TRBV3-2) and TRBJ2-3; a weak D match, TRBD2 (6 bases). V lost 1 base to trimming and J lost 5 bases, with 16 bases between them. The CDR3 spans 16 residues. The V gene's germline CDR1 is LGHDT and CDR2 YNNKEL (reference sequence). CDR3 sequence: CASSQVWGGVQDTQYF. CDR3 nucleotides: TGTGCCAGCAGCCAAGTTTGGGGCGGGGTTCAAGATACGCAGTATTTT.

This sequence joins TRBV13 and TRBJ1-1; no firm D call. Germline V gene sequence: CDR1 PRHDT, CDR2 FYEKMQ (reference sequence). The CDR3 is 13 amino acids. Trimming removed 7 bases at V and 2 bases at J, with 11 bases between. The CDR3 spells CASNVIGNTEAFF. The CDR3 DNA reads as TGTGCCAGCAACGTAATTGGTAACACTGAAGCTTTCTTT.

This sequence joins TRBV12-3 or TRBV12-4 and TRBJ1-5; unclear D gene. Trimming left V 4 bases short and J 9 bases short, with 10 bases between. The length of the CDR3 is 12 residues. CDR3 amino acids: CASSSGVGPQHF. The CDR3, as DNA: TGTGCCAGCAGTTCCGGGGTCGGGCCCCAGCATTTT.

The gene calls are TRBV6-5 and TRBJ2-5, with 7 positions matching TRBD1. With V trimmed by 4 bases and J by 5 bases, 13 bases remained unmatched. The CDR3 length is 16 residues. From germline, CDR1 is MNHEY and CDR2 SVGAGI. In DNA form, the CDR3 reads TGTGCCAGCAGTTCTCCGGGACAGCGAATGGGGGAGACCCAGTACTTC. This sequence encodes CASSSPGQRMGETQYF.

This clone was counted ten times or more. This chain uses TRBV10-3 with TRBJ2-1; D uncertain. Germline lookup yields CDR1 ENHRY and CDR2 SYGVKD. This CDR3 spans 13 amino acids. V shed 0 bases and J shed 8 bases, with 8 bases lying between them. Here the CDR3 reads CAISESALHEQFF. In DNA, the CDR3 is TGTGCCATCAGTGAGTCCGCCCTTCATGAGCAGTTCTTC.

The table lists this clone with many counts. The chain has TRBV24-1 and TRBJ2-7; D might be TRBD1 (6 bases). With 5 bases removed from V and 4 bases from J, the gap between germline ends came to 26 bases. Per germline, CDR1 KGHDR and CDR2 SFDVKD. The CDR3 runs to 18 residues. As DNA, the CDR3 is TGTGCCACCAGTGTCACCCCAGGGAAGGGTGGGGGCGCGTACGAGCAGTACTTC. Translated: CATSVTPGKGGGAYEQYF.

The CDR3 DNA follows: TGTGCCAGCAGTGTCCGTGTGTGGAAAGGAGGCACAGATACGCAGTATTTT. Encoded protein: CASSVRVWKGGTDTQYF. V is TRBV2 and J is TRBJ2-3; D remains ambiguous. The V gene lost 4 bases and the J gene lost 1 base, with 18 bases spanning the gap. This CDR3 is 17 amino acids long. Germline V gene sequence: CDR1 SNHLY, CDR2 FYNNEI.

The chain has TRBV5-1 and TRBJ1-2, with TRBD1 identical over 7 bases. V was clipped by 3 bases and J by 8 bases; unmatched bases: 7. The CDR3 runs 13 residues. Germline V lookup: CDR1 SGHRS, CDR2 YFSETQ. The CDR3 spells CASSSDRVEGYTF. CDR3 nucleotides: TGCGCCAGCAGCTCAGACAGGGTCGAGGGCTACACCTTC.

This CDR3 reads CSASRQGIPYGYTF. CDR3 DNA sequence: TGCAGTGCTAGTAGGCAGGGGATTCCCTATGGCTACACCTTC. V usage is TRBV20-1 and J usage is TRBJ1-2; possible D gene TRBD1, 6 bases. The germline V gene encodes CDR1 DFQATT and CDR2 SNEGSKA (reference sequence). V lost 3 bases and J lost 4, with 15 bases in between. This CDR3 has 14 amino acids.

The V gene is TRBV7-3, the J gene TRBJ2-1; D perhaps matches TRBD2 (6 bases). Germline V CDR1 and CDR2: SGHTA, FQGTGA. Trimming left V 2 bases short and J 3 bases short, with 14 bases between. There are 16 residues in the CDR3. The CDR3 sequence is CASSLGSGGVYNEQFF. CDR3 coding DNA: TGTGCCAGCAGCTTAGGCTCCGGGGGTGTCTACAATGAGCAGTTCTTC. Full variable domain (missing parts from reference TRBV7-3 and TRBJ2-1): GAGVSQTPSNKVTEKGKYVELRCDPISGHTALYWYRQSLGQGPEFLIYFQGTGAADDSGLPNDRFFAVRPEGSVSTLKIQRTERGDSAVYLCASSLGSGGVYNEQFFGPGTRLTVL.

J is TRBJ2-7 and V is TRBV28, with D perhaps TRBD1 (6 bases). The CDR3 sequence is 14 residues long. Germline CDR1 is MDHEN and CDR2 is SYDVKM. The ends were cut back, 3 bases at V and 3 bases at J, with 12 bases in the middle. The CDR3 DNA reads TGTGCCAGCAGTTTGGGGGCAGGGTTCTACGAGCAGTACTTC. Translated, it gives CASSLGAGFYEQYF.

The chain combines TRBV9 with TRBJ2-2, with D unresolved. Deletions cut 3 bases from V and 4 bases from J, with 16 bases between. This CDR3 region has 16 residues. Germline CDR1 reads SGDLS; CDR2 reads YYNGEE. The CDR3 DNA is TGTGCCAGCAGCGCGAACAGTGGTAAGGGCACCGGGGAGCTGTTTTTT. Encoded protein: CASSANSGKGTGELFF.

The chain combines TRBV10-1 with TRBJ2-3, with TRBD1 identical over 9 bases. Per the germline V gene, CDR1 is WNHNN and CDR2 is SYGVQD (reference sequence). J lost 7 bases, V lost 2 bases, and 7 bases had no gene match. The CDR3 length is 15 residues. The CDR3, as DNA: TGCGCCAGCAGTGAGGGGGGGACAGGGATGAATACGCAGTATTTT. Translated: CASSEGGTGMNTQYF.

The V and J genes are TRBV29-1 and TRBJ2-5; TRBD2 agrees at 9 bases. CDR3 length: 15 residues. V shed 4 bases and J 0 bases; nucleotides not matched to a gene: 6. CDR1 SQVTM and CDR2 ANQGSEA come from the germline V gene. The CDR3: CSVVGAGGYQETQYF. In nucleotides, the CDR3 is TGCAGCGTTGTGGGAGCGGGAGGCTACCAAGAGACCCAGTACTTC.

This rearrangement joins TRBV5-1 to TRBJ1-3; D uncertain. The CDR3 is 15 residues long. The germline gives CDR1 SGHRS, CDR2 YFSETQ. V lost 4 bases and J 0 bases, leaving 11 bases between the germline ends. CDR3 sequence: CASSQSTVSGNTIYF. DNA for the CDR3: TGCGCCAGCAGCCAATCTACGGTCTCTGGAAACACCATATATTTT.

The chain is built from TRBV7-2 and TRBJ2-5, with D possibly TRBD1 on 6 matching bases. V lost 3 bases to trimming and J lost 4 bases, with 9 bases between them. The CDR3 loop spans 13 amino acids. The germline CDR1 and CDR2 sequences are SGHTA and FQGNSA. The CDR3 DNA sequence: TGTGCCAGCAGCTTCGTAGGGGGAGAGACCCAGTACTTC. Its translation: CASSFVGGETQYF. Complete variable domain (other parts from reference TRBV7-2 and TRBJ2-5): GAGVSQSPSNKVTEKGKDVELRCDPISGHTALYWYRQSLGQGLEFLIYFQGNSAPDKSGLPSDRFSAERTGGSVSTLTIQRTQQEDSAVYLCASSFVGGETQYFGPGTRLLVL.